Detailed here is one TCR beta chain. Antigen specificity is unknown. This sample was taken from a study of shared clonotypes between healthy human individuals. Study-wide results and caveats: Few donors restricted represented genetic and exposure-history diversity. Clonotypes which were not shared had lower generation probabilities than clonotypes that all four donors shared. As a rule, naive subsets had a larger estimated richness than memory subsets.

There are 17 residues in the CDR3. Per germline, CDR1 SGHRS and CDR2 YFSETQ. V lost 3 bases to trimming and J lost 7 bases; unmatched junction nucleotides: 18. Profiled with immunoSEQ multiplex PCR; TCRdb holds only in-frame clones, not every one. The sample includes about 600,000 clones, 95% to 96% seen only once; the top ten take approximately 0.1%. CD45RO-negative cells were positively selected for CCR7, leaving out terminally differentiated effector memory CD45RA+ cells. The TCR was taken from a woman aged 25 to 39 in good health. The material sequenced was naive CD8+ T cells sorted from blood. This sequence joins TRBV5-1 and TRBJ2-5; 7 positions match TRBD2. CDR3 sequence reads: CASSSYPRGEGLLTQYF. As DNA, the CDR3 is TGCGCCAGCAGCTCCTATCCTCGCGGGGAGGGCCTCCTGACCCAGTACTTC.